This T cell receptor beta chain emerged from a study of T-cell memory formation after mild COVID-19. General study results and limits: Whether day 37 second-wave clones are SARS-CoV-2-specific was not confirmed.

One entry per CDR3 protein results from TCRdb running MiXCR on the 5' RACE reads. The sample records 350,000 to 450,000 distinct CDR3 sequences, approximately 24% being singletons. This CDR3 comprises 17 residues. Germline assignment: CDR1 LNHDA and CDR2 SQIVND (reference sequence). V lost 1 base and J 5 bases, leaving 20 bases between the germline ends. This clonotype was detected a few times. Its cognate antigen is unknown. The TCR sequence derives from an adult woman who had mild COVID-19 (a few samples of this study predate the infection). Cell type and time point are not known. Input material: PBMCs or a T cell subset sorted from them (not recorded which). The J gene is TRBJ2-5, the V gene TRBV19; no reliable D call. CDR3 sequence reads: CASSIAFSETLLETQYF. The CDR3 DNA follows: TGTGCCAGTAGTATAGCGTTCTCGGAGACACTTCTGGAGACCCAGTACTTC.